One sample yielded the 12 T cell receptor beta chains listed below, sequenced in a study of tumor-infiltrating lymphocytes in localized non-small cell lung cancer. This table comes from immunoSEQ multiplex PCR, and its TCRdb copy is limited to in-frame clones, with some not included. The sample yields fewer than 12,000 clones, 63% seen once. Source material: lung tumor tissue. Every receptor here comes from a human donor with non-small cell lung cancer.

The CDR3 protein is CASSHMLQETQYF. Written as DNA, the CDR3 is TGTGCCAGCAGCCACATGCTACAAGAGACCCAGTACTTC. This rearrangement joins TRBV7-9 to TRBJ2-5; the D is unclear. The V end was cut by 5 bases, the J end by 2 bases, with 9 bases between. This CDR3 has 13 residues. Germline V gene sequence: CDR1 SEHNR, CDR2 FQNEAQ (reference sequence).

J is TRBJ2-7 and V is TRBV25-1, with D perhaps TRBD1 (5 bases). This CDR3 has 14 amino acids. The germline V and J ends were trimmed by 5 bases and 7 bases, with 18 bases remaining between them. Germline V gene data show CDR1 as MGHDK and CDR2 as SYGVNS. The CDR3 DNA reads TGTGCCAGCAGTCCGATGGGCAGGGTGCGGGAGCAGTACTTC. The encoded protein is CASSPMGRVREQYF.

This clone came up a few times. The genes are TRBV2 and TRBJ2-2; TRBD1 agrees at 8 bases. The ends lost 8 bases at V and 0 bases at J; junction bases unmatched: 5. Germline CDR1 reads SNHLY; CDR2 reads FYNNEI. The CDR3 is 15 residues long. CDR3 region: CASRTGTSNTGELFF. The CDR3, as DNA: TGTGCCAGCCGGACAGGGACCTCGAACACCGGGGAGCTGTTTTTT.

This chain links TRBV7-2 with TRBJ1-5, with D possibly TRBD1 on 6 matching bases. V shed 1 base and J shed 3 bases, with 10 bases lying between them. Germline values: CDR1 SGHTA, CDR2 FQGNSA. This CDR3 contains 15 residues. The CDR3 is CASSLEGGLNQPQHF. DNA for the CDR3: TGTGCCAGCAGCTTAGAAGGGGGGCTCAATCAGCCCCAGCATTTT.

This chain connects TRBV6-1 to TRBJ2-5; possibly TRBD2 for D (5 bases). V dropped 5 bases and J dropped 4 bases, with 17 bases sitting between them. The CDR3 sequence is 15 residues long. CDR1 and CDR2 (germline): MNHNS, SASEGT. The CDR3 DNA reads as TGTGCCAGCAGTCGCAACCCCTACGGACTAGAGACCCAGTACTTC. Translation: CASSRNPYGLETQYF.

This clone was detected once. The V gene is TRBV28, the J gene TRBJ2-2, with 8 bases fitting TRBD2. CDR1 and CDR2 from the germline V gene are MDHEN and SYDVKM. The ends lost 11 bases at V and 3 bases at J; junction bases unmatched: 8. The CDR3 is made up of 14 amino acids. Here the CDR3 DNA reads TGTGCCGGCTCCGGGACTAGAGACACCGGGGAGCTGTTTTTT. Translated, it gives CAGSGTRDTGELFF. The full variable domain, completed using reference TRBV28 and TRBJ2-2, is DVKVTQSSRYLVKRTGEKVFLECVQDMDHENMFWYRQDPGLGLRLIYFSYDVKMKEKGDIPEGYSVSREKKERFSLILESASTNQTSMYLCAGSGTRDTGELFFGEGSRLTVL.

The chain employs TRBV29-1 and TRBJ2-2; D call uncertain. The V end was cut by 4 bases, the J end by 2 bases, with 8 bases between. The V gene's germline CDR1 is SQVTM and CDR2 ANQGSEA. This CDR3 is 13 amino acids long. CDR3 nucleotide sequence: TGCAGCGTTGGGCAGGTCAACACCGGGGAGCTGTTTTTT. As protein: CSVGQVNTGELFF.

Judged by abundance, this clone is medium-sized (0.01 to 0.1%). The rearrangement uses TRBV6-5 and TRBJ1-2; 9 bases agree with TRBD1. CDR1 MNHEY and CDR2 SVGAGI come from the germline V gene. The CDR3 has 15 residues. Trimming took 2 bases from V and 2 from J; bases not matched to a gene: 3. In nucleotides, the CDR3 is TGTGCCAGCAGTTACCGGGACAGGGTCAACTATGGCTACACCTTC. Translating it yields CASSYRDRVNYGYTF.

This clone has just one count. This chain links TRBV5-4 with TRBJ2-7; 9 nucleotides agree with TRBD1. Germline loops: CDR1 SGHNT, CDR2 YYREEE (reference sequence). The CDR3 runs to 14 residues. V shed 3 bases, J shed 5 bases, and the junction held 6 bases outside the gene matches. The CDR3, as DNA: TGTGCCAGCAGCTCTTGGACAGGGGCGGACGAGCAGTACTTC. Amino acid sequence: CASSSWTGADEQYF.

The chain employs TRBV4-3 and TRBJ2-2; no firm D call. The CDR3 runs to 14 residues. The V gene's germline CDR1 is LGHNA and CDR2 YSLEER. Trimming took off 0 bases at V and 3 bases at J, with 5 bases between the two ends. The CDR3 protein is CASSQDQDTGELFF. The DNA of the CDR3 is TGCGCCAGCAGCCAAGATCAGGACACCGGGGAGCTGTTTTTT.

Sample share makes this clone medium-sized. This chain links TRBV9 with TRBJ1-2; no clear D gene. V gave up 0 bases and J gave up 1 base, with 10 bases separating them. Germline V gene lookup returns CDR1 SGDLS and CDR2 YYNGEE. CDR3 size: 15 residues. CDR3 sequence (DNA): TGTGCCAGCAGCGTAGGTACCAGAGGTAACTATGGCTACACCTTC. Its protein is CASSVGTRGNYGYTF. The variable domain in full, completed from reference TRBV9 and TRBJ1-2, reads DSGVTQTPKHLITATGQRVTLRCSPRSGDLSVYWYQQSLDQGLQFLIQYYNGEERAKGNILERFSAQQFPDLHSELNLSSLELGDSALYFCASSVGTRGNYGYTFGSGTRLTVV.

By proportion, this clone is medium-sized. V and J are TRBV2 and TRBJ1-5; D not certain. This CDR3 comprises 12 residues. Germline loops: CDR1 SNHLY, CDR2 FYNNEI. Between the trimmed V and J ends, which lost 7 bases and 3 bases, there was a span of 7 bases. CDR3 nucleotides: TGTGCCAGCAAGAGGGACAATCAGCCCCAGCATTTT. It is translated as CASKRDNQPQHF.